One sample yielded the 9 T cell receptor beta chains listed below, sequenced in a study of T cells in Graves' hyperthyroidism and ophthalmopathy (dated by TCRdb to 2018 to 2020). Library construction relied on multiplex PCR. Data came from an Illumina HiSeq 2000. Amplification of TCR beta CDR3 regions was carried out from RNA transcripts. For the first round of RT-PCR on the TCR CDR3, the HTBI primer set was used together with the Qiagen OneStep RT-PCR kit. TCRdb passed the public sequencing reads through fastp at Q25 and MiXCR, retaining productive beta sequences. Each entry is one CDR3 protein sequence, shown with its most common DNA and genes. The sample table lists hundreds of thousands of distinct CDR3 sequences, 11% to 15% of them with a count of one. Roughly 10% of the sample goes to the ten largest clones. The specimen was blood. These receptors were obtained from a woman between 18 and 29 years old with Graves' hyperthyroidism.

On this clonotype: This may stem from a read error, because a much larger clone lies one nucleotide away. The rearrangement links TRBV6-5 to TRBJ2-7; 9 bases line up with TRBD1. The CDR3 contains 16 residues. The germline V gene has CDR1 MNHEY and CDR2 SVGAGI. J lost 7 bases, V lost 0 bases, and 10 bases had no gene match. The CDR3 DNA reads TGTGCCAGCAGTTACTCGATTGGACAGGGGAACAATGAGCAGTACTTC. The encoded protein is CASSYSIGQGNNEQYF.

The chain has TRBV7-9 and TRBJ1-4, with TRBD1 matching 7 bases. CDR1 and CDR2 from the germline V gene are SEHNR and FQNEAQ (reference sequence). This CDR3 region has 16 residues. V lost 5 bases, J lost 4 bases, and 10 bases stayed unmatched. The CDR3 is CASSRTRQGGNEKLFF. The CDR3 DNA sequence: TGTGCCAGCAGCCGCACTCGACAGGGAGGTAATGAAAAACTGTTTTTT.

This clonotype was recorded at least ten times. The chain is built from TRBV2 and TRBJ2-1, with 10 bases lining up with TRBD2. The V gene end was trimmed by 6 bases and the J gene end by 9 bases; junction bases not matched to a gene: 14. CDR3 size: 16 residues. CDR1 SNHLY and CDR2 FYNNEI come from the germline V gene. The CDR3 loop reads CASRPFLAGDRVEQFF. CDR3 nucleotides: TGTGCCAGCAGGCCCTTCCTAGCGGGAGATCGGGTTGAGCAGTTCTTC.

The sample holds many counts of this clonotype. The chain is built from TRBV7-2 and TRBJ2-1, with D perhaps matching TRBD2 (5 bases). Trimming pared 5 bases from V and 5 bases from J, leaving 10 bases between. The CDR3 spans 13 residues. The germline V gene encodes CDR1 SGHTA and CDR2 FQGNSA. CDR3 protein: CASSRTGDNEQFF. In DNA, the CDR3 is TGTGCCAGCAGCAGGACTGGGGACAATGAGCAGTTCTTC.

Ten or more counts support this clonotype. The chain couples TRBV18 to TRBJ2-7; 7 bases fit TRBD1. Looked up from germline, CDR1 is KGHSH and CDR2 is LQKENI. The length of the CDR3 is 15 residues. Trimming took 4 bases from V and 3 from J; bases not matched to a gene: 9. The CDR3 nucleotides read TGTGCCAGCTCACAACCTGACAGGGCCGACTACGAGCAGTACTTC. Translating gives CASSQPDRADYEQYF.

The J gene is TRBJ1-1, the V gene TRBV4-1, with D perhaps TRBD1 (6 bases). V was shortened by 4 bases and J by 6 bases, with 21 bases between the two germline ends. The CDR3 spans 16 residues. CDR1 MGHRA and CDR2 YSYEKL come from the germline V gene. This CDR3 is CASSRGGGHGAAEAFF. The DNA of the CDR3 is TGCGCCAGCAGCCGAGGGGGGGGGCATGGAGCCGCTGAAGCTTTCTTT.

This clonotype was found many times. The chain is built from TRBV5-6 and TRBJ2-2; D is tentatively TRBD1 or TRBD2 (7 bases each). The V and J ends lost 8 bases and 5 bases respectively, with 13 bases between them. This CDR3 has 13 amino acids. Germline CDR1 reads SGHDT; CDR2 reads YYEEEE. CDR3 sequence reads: CASDREGTGELFF. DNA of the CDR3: TGTGCCAGTGACAGGGAGGGTACCGGGGAGCTGTTTTTT. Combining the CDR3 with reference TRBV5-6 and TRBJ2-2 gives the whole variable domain DAGVTQSPTHLIKTRGQQVTLRCSPKSGHDTVSWYQQALGQGPQFIFQYYEEEERQRGNFPDRFSGHQFPNYSSELNVNALLLGDSALYLCASDREGTGELFFGEGSRLTVL.

The DNA of the CDR3 is TGTGCCAGTAGTCCCGAGGGGCTATTGCCCTATTCCTACGGCTACACCTTC. Encoded protein: CASSPEGLLPYSYGYTF. The chain joins TRBV19 to TRBJ1-2; possibly TRBD1 for D (5 bases). The germline CDR1 and CDR2 sequences are LNHDA and SQIVND (reference sequence). The CDR3 is 17 residues long. The V and J ends lost 5 bases and 8 bases respectively, with 27 bases between them.

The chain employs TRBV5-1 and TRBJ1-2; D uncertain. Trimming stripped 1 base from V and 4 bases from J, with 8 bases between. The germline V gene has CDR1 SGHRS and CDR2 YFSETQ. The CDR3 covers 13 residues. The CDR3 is CASSLFFSYGYTF. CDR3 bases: TGCGCCAGCAGCTTGTTTTTTAGCTATGGCTACACCTTC.